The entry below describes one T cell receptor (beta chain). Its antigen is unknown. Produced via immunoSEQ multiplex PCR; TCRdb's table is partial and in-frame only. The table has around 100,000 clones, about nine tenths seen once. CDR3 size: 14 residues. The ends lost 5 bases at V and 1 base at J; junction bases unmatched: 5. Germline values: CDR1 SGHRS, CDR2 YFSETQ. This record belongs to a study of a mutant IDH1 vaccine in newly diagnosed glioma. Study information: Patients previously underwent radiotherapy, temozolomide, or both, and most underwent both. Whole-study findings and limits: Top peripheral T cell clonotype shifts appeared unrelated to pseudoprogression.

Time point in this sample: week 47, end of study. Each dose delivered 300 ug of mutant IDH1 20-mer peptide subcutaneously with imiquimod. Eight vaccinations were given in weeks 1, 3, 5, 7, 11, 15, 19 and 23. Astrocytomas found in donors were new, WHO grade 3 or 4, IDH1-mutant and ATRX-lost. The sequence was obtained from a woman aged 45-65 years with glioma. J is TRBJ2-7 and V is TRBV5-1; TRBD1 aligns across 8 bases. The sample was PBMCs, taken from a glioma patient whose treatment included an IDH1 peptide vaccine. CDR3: CASRGQGGSYEQYF. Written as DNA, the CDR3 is TGCGCCAGCAGAGGACAGGGCGGATCCTACGAGCAGTACTTC.